One sample yielded the 29 T cell receptor beta chains listed below, sequenced in a study of CD8+CD57+ T cells in acquired aplastic anemia. For CDR3 and TCR beta VDJ profiling, genomic DNA was the template used. Each CDR3 protein gets one entry after TCRdb re-called the reads with MiXCR. The profile covers 35,000 to 45,000 distinct CDR3 sequences, with around 63% appearing a single time and about 25% taken by the ten largest. Sequenced: sorted CD4+, CD8+, or CD8+CD57+ T cells (not recorded which) from PBMCs. Source of these receptors: a human donor in good health, serving as a control.

This clonotype was observed a handful of times. The chain recombines TRBV19 with TRBJ1-1; D not certain. The CDR3 spans 12 residues. Trimming left V 7 bases short and J 4 bases short, with 10 bases between. In germline, CDR1 is LNHDA, CDR2 SQIVND (reference sequence). CDR3 bases: TGTGCCAGTACGGCCATGAGCACTGAAGCTTTCTTT. This translates into CASTAMSTEAFF.

The V gene is TRBV29-1, the J gene TRBJ2-7; 7 bases agree with TRBD1. With V trimmed by 4 bases and J by 6 bases, 9 bases remained unmatched. The CDR3 sequence is 13 residues long. CDR1 SQVTM and CDR2 ANQGSEA come from the germline V gene. DNA for the CDR3: TGCAGCGTTGTTAAGGGGGCAAGCACCGAGCAGTACTTC. Translated, it gives CSVVKGASTEQYF.

Only a few counts were recorded for this clonotype. The rearrangement uses TRBV2 and TRBJ2-2; a weak D match, TRBD2 (7 bases). Per germline, CDR1 SNHLY and CDR2 FYNNEI. Trimming stripped 2 bases from V and 7 bases from J, with 11 bases between. The CDR3 consists of 14 residues. The CDR3 nucleotides are TGTGCCAGCAGTGAACGGGGGGCGGACGGGGAGCTGTTTTTT. Translated, it gives CASSERGADGELFF.

This clonotype was seen at least ten times. This chain connects TRBV7-2 to TRBJ2-7; D uncertain. V gave up 5 bases and J gave up 5 bases, with 19 bases separating them. The CDR3 totals 15 residues. Germline loops: CDR1 SGHTA, CDR2 FQGNSA. The CDR3 is CASSPIRPLLNEQYF. The CDR3 DNA is TGTGCCAGCAGCCCCATTAGGCCCCTCCTGAACGAGCAGTACTTC.

This clonotype was seen repeatedly, ten times or more. The chain employs TRBV4-3 and TRBJ2-1; tentative D call: TRBD2 (6 bases). The CDR3 has 15 residues. CDR1 and CDR2 (germline): LGHNA, YSLEER. V dropped 1 base and J dropped 6 bases, with 13 bases sitting between them. CDR3 protein: CASSQGTTSINEQFF. In DNA, the CDR3 is TGCGCCAGCAGCCAAGGAACTACTAGCATCAATGAGCAGTTCTTC.

This clonotype counts as medium-sized (0.01 to 0.1%). The chain couples TRBV20-1 to TRBJ2-1; 8 nucleotides agree with TRBD2. The CDR3 length is 14 residues. J gave up 1 base and V 4 bases, and 3 bases lay outside the gene matches. CDR1 and CDR2 from the germline V gene are DFQATT and SNEGSKA (reference sequence). In DNA form, the CDR3 reads TGCAGTGCTAAAGGGACTAGTTCCTACAATGAGCAGTTCTTC. This gives the protein CSAKGTSSYNEQFF.

This chain joins TRBV9 and TRBJ2-6; D is undetermined. CDR1 and CDR2 (germline): SGDLS, YYNGEE. CDR3 length equals 15 residues. V gave up 0 bases and J gave up 0 bases, with 4 bases separating them. CDR3 sequence reads: CASSVGDSGANVLTF. CDR3 DNA: TGTGCCAGCAGCGTAGGTGACTCTGGGGCCAACGTCCTGACTTTC.

CDR3 DNA: TGTGCCAGCGAGGGACAGGACTATGGCTACACCTTC. It yields the protein CASEGQDYGYTF. J is TRBJ1-2 and V is TRBV9; 8 bases align to TRBD1. Trimming cost V 7 bases and J 3 bases; bases outside gene matches: 2. The CDR3 runs 12 residues. Germline values: CDR1 SGDLS, CDR2 YYNGEE.

The chain employs TRBV19 and TRBJ1-3, with D possibly matching TRBD1 (5 bases). This CDR3 is 14 amino acids long. In germline, CDR1 is LNHDA, CDR2 SQIVND (reference sequence). V dropped 9 bases and J dropped 3 bases, with 15 bases sitting between them. CDR3 DNA: TGTGCCAGCGCGTTGCGGGACGGTGGAAACACCATATATTTT. It is translated as CASALRDGGNTIYF.

V gene TRBV7-2 combines with J gene TRBJ2-3; 7 bases align to TRBD1. Germline CDR1 and CDR2: SGHTA and FQGNSA. V shed 6 bases and J 4 bases; nucleotides not matched to a gene: 7. The CDR3 extends over 14 amino acids. The CDR3, as DNA: TGTGCCAGCAGAAGACAGGGTGATCCAGATACGCAGTATTTT. Its translation: CASRRQGDPDTQYF.

The genes are TRBV19 and TRBJ2-1, with no clear D. This CDR3 has 17 residues. Germline-derived CDR1 and CDR2 are LNHDA and SQIVND (reference sequence). Between the trimmed V and J ends, which lost 1 base and 0 bases, there was a span of 13 bases. CDR3 amino acids: CASSIARVRSSYNEQFF. In nucleotides, the CDR3 is TGTGCCAGTAGTATAGCCCGGGTTAGAAGCTCCTACAATGAGCAGTTCTTC.

CDR3 DNA: TGTGCCAGCAGTGTTGACAGGGGTGGCTACGAGCAGTACTTC. Translating it yields CASSVDRGGYEQYF. The chain couples TRBV2 to TRBJ2-7, with 8 bases aligning to TRBD1. V trimming: 4 bases; J trimming: 3 bases; junction bases outside the gene matches: 5. Germline values: CDR1 SNHLY, CDR2 FYNNEI. CDR3 length: 14 residues.

This clonotype was recorded a few times. The junction departs from germline at one end; a sequencing error may be responsible. The chain joins TRBV19 to TRBJ1-4; no clear D. Germline assignment: CDR1 LNHDA and CDR2 SQIVND (reference sequence). This CDR3 region has 14 residues. CDR3 protein: CASGIYSTNEKLFF. The CDR3 DNA is TGTGCCAGTGGTATCTACAGCACTAATGAAAAACTGTTTTTT.

This clonotype was seen more than once but under ten times. The chain couples TRBV29-1 to TRBJ2-3; 13 bases align to TRBD2. From germline, CDR1 is SQVTM and CDR2 ANQGSEA. There are 15 residues in the CDR3. The J segment lost 5 bases and the V segment lost 3 bases, leaving 5 bases of the junction unmatched. CDR3 protein: CSVEGTSGIGDTQYF. In DNA form, the CDR3 reads TGCAGCGTTGAGGGGACTAGCGGGATCGGAGATACGCAGTATTTT.

This clonotype was observed a single time. The chain couples TRBV29-1 to TRBJ2-7; D might be TRBD1 (7 bases). Gene TRBJ2-5 matches the end of the DNA better, so the J call may be wrong. CDR3 length: 14 amino acids. Germline CDR1 SQVTM, CDR2 ANQGSEA. The CDR3 spells CSVVDGGRGETQYF. The CDR3 DNA is TGCAGCGTTGTTGACGGGGGCAGGGGGGAGACCCAGTACTTC.

The J gene is TRBJ1-2, the V gene TRBV7-8; TRBD1 agrees at 8 bases. The length of the CDR3 is 14 residues. The germline CDR1 and CDR2 sequences are SGHVS and FQNEAQ. With 4 bases clipped from V and 7 bases from J, the junction kept 8 bases outside the gene matches. In nucleotides, the CDR3 is TGTGCCAGCAGCTCCCGGACAGGGAAAGGTGGCTACACCTTC. This encodes CASSSRTGKGGYTF.

This clonotype was seen a handful of times. A read error may be the cause here, since a much bigger clone is one base away. This rearrangement joins TRBV3-1 to TRBJ2-7, with 7 bases aligning to TRBD1. V gave up 1 base and J gave up 2 bases; unmatched junction bases: 5. CDR3 length: 15 residues. Germline V gene lookup returns CDR1 LGHDT and CDR2 YNNKEL (reference sequence). CDR3 sequence: CASSQVGQGAYEQYF. The CDR3, as DNA: TGTGCCAGCAGCCAAGTGGGGCAGGGGGCCTACGAGCAGTACTTC.

The V call is TRBV9, the J call TRBJ2-5, with 8 bases matching TRBD2. The CDR3 extends over 15 amino acids. Germline V CDR1 and CDR2: SGDLS, YYNGEE. V was pared by 0 bases and J by 4 bases, with 5 bases of the junction left unmatched. DNA for the CDR3: TGTGCCAGCAGCGTAGCGGGGGGGGACGGAGAGACCCAGTACTTC. Protein product: CASSVAGGDGETQYF.

As to this clonotype: An end of the junction does not agree with germline; a read error may underlie this. The DNA of the CDR3 is TGTGTCAGCAGCAGACAGGTAGGGACTGAAGCTTTCTTT. Amino acids: CVSSRQVGTEAFF. V gene TRBV11-1 combines with J gene TRBJ1-1; weak D call: TRBD1 (6 bases). The CDR3 has 13 amino acids. Germline assignment: CDR1 SGHAT and CDR2 FQDESV (reference sequence).

V usage is TRBV2 and J usage is TRBJ2-1; unclear D gene. The CDR3 has 14 amino acids. Germline V gene lookup returns CDR1 SNHLY and CDR2 FYNNEI. V lost 5 bases to trimming and J lost 3 bases, with 11 bases between them. The CDR3 spells CASSPTSFYNEQFF. The CDR3 coding sequence is TGTGCCAGCAGTCCGACGTCGTTCTACAATGAGCAGTTCTTC.

For this clonotype: The germline gene is not matched at one end of the junction; a read error may be the cause. The chain carries TRBV7-9 and TRBJ2-7, with 9 bases that match TRBD1. Germline V gene data show CDR1 as SEHNR and CDR2 as FQNEAQ (reference sequence). The CDR3 has 15 amino acids. The CDR3 is CARSRTGTGSYEQYF. CDR3 in DNA: TGTGCCCGCAGCCGAACCGGGACAGGGAGCTACGAGCAGTACTTC.

The chain has TRBV20-1 and TRBJ2-3; D unclear. This CDR3 has 12 amino acids. Germline V CDR1 and CDR2: DFQATT, SNEGSKA (reference sequence). Trimming took 3 bases from V and 0 from J, leaving 4 bases between them. The CDR3 here is CSASGSTDTQYF. The CDR3 region has the DNA TGCAGTGCTAGCGGGAGCACAGATACGCAGTATTTT.

The chain couples TRBV7-8 to TRBJ1-1; D may be TRBD1 (5 bases). The CDR3 has 14 residues. Germline V gives CDR1 SGHVS, CDR2 FQNEAQ. Trimming left V 5 bases short and J 10 bases short, with 20 bases between. Here the CDR3 DNA reads TGTGCCAGCAGCCAAGGATTGGAGGGGAAAGGAGCTTTCTTT. This sequence encodes CASSQGLEGKGAFF.

The rearrangement joins TRBV7-9 to TRBJ2-7; D assignment may be TRBD1 or TRBD2 (5 bases each). This CDR3 comprises 12 residues. The germline V and J ends were trimmed by 8 bases and 5 bases, with 13 bases remaining between them. From germline, CDR1 is SEHNR and CDR2 FQNEAQ (reference sequence). CDR3 DNA sequence: TGTGCCAGCCGGTACGGGGCCCACGAGCAGTACTTC. Translation gives CASRYGAHEQYF.

This clonotype was recorded only once. Being one base from a much bigger clone, this may be a read error. This sequence joins TRBV27 and TRBJ2-5; D not certain. CDR1 MNHEY and CDR2 SMNVEV come from the germline V gene (reference sequence). This CDR3 has 15 amino acids. Here the CDR3 reads CASSLGSLAQETRYF. The CDR3 DNA sequence: TGTGCCAGCAGTTTAGGTTCACTGGCCCAAGAGACCCGGTACTTC.

This sequence joins TRBV15 and TRBJ2-3; no firm D call. Germline lookup yields CDR1 LNHNV and CDR2 YYDKDF (reference sequence). The CDR3 length is 14 residues. V was clipped by 0 bases and J by 0 bases, with 4 bases between them. CDR3 amino acids: CATSREFSTDTQYF. The CDR3 DNA sequence: TGTGCCACCAGCAGAGAATTTAGCACAGATACGCAGTATTTT.

This clonotype was detected only once. The chain couples TRBV6-5 to TRBJ2-7; 7 positions agree with TRBD1. Germline V gives CDR1 MNHEY, CDR2 SVGAGI. The junction had 6 bases not matched to a gene; V was cut back by 4 bases and J by 0 bases. CDR3 size: 15 residues. DNA for the CDR3: TGTGCCAGCAGTTTGGGACAGTCAAGCTCCTACGAGCAGTACTTC. Encoded protein: CASSLGQSSSYEQYF.

This chain connects TRBV6-5 to TRBJ2-7, with D perhaps matching TRBD1 (6 bases). CDR3 length: 14 amino acids. Germline V gives CDR1 MNHEY, CDR2 SVGAGI. Trimming left V 2 bases short and J 4 bases short, with 12 bases between. CDR3: CASSYRDTGYEQYF. As DNA, the CDR3 is TGTGCCAGCAGTTACAGGGACACCGGTTACGAGCAGTACTTC.

The chain uses TRBV15 and TRBJ1-2, with 11 bases matching TRBD1. This CDR3 spans 15 amino acids. V trimming: 4 bases; J trimming: 4 bases; junction bases outside the gene matches: 5. The V gene's germline CDR1 is LNHNV and CDR2 YYDKDF (reference sequence). DNA of the CDR3: TGTGCCACCAGCAATCCGGGACAGGGGGGCTATGGCTACACCTTC. Translation: CATSNPGQGGYGYTF.